The present T cell receptor (beta chain) was sequenced within a study of CXCR3-negative and CXCR3-positive naive CD8 T cells. The study, taken as a whole, reports: The majority of assays used fresh PBMCs, and CXCR3 expression partially decreased after cryopreservation. Naive CXCR3-negative and CXCR3-positive cells had similar TRBV-TRBJ usage; memory differed. Both naive subsets had comparably high diversity; memory CD8+ cells much lower. A higher hydrophobicity marked the TRB CDR3s of CXCR3-positive naive cells versus CXCR3-negative naive cells.

As concerns this clonotype: Its specificity is not known.

cDNA libraries for TRB were generated by 5' RACE incorporating UMI labels. TCRdb reprocessed the 5' RACE reads, keeping one entry per CDR3 protein, no DNA. The sample has about 84,000 distinct CDR3 sequences. Definition of naive CD8+ T cells rested on a CD45RO-CCR7+CD27+CD95- profile. The sequenced sample consisted of naive CXCR3+ CD8+ T cells from blood. This sample's subset: CD45RO-CCR7+CD27+CD95- naive CD8+ T cells expressing CXCR3 (TNR3+). The receptor comes from a human donor in good health. Some clones in this sample may be carry-over from other donors' samples.

The CDR3 reads CASGFIMGPEDGHTF. This chain uses TRBV12-5 with TRBJ1-2; TCRdb gives TRBD1 as the D gene, but with no DNA this cannot be confirmed. CDR1 is LGHNT, CDR2 FRNRAP, per germline. The CDR3 loop spans 15 amino acids.